This T cell receptor beta chain was identified during a study of CD8 T cells in ankylosing spondylitis. Findings of the study overall: Ankylosing spondylitis blood appeared to be characterized by a TCR beta motif of 8 or 9 highly homologous variants.

Each CDR3 protein is one row after TCRdb ran MiXCR on the 5' RACE reads. The sample consists of 500,000 to 650,000 distinct CDR3 sequences, roughly 5.3% of them appearing once. This clonotype was seen more than once but under ten times. Its antigen is undetermined. Germline values: CDR1 SGHRS, CDR2 YFSETQ. V was cut by 5 bases and J by 6 bases, with 15 bases left in between. The CDR3 contains 13 residues. Sequencing input: blood, either unsorted or a sorted T cell fraction (not recorded which). The rearrangement links TRBV5-1 to TRBJ2-7; D gene unclear. The sequence was collected from a male donor with ankylosing spondylitis. CDR3 protein: CASSSRDRAEQYF. The CDR3 DNA follows: TGCGCCAGCAGTTCCCGAGACCGCGCCGAGCAGTACTTC.